This T cell receptor (beta chain) was sequenced in a study of T cells expressing NK-cell markers. The CDR3 is made up of 11 amino acids. Production of TCR beta cDNA relied on 5'RACE template switching with UMIs. TCRdb reprocessed the 5' RACE reads; each CDR3 protein has one entry and no DNA is given. This sample contains about 410,000 distinct CDR3 sequences. The source is a woman aged 50 to 60 in good health. The chain recombines TRBV12-3 or TRBV12-4 with TRBJ1-5; the TRBD1 assignment by TCRdb is unverifiable without DNA. The sample taken for sequencing was blood T cells: a sorted CD56 or NKG2C T cell subset, CD4+ or CD8+ T cells, or bulk PBMC T cells (not recorded which). CDR3 amino acids: CASSRGQPQHF.